This TCR beta chain originates from a study of blood T cell dynamics during melanoma immunotherapy. On the study more broadly: First-line therapy was either pembrolizumab or nivolumab with ipilimumab for metastatic melanoma.

This CDR3 has 14 residues. Per germline, CDR1 LNHNV and CDR2 YYDKDF (reference sequence). V was clipped by 2 bases and J by 11 bases; unmatched bases: 5. Assay: immunoSEQ multiplex PCR; the TCRdb copy retains only in-frame clones and omits some. The sample holds 15,000 to 20,000 clones, about 94% seen once. This sample's time point: week 3, after first cycle of checkpoint inhibitor. One draw preceded checkpoint blockade; another followed its first cycle at week 3. The chain couples TRBV15 to TRBJ2-7, with 14 bases identical to TRBD2. The sequence derives from a human donor with melanoma. The sequencing here drew on effector memory CD8+ T cells from blood, taken from a patient treated with checkpoint blockade. The CDR3 region has the DNA TGTGCCACCAGCAGAAGGGGACTAGCGGGAGACAAGTACTTC. Amino acids: CATSRRGLAGDKYF.